One T cell receptor (beta chain) is described in this entry. What it binds is unknown. Per the germline V gene, CDR1 is SGHDT and CDR2 is YYEEEE. V gave up 3 bases and J gave up 4 bases, with 19 bases separating them. The CDR3 sequence is 17 residues long. The PCR ran on 60 Vbeta and 13 Jbeta primers. In the authors' methods: Some 11 million shared chains were among the approximately 76 million unique TCR beta chains that a later analysis counted. Sequencing used immunoSEQ multiplex PCR; TCRdb keeps in-frame clones, though not all of them. V, J and clone size are taken as reported in that table, and D and trimming were inferred from the DNA itself. The repertoire has more than 110,000 clones, 60% to 85% of them found once; the top ten carry 2.8%. The data belong to a study of cytomegalovirus exposure and HLA in healthy donors. Study as a whole: For the 300 to 450 genotyped donors, more than 80% fell within the Caucasian-associated ancestry cluster.

Study results and limitations: Later analysis demonstrated an association between a missense DCLRE1C variant and TCR beta V- and J-gene trimming. Listed as cytomegalovirus-associated were approximately 160 TCR beta chains.

This TCR came from a male donor in good health and CMV-seronegative. The sequencing sample was made of PBMCs. The chain has TRBV5-6 and TRBJ2-2; D is perhaps TRBD1 (6 bases). CDR3 sequence reads: CASSSNGWGRVTGELFF. The CDR3 DNA reads as TGTGCCAGCAGCTCAAACGGCTGGGGGCGAGTCACCGGGGAGCTGTTTTTT.